The clone carrying this T cell receptor (beta chain) was seen repeatedly, ten times or more. The target antigen is unknown. Trimming removed 3 bases from V and 0 bases from J; junction bases left unmatched: 2. CDR3 length: 15 residues. Germline CDR1 and CDR2: SEHNR and FQNEAQ (reference sequence). This sample is drawn from a study of T cell repertoires in cytomegalovirus infection. Study results and caveats: The ex vivo response was dominated by HLA-C-restricted CMV-specific TCR beta clonotypes.

TCRdb re-analysed the reads in MiXCR, keeping a single row per CDR3 protein. The repertoire holds hundreds of thousands of distinct CDR3 sequences, with roughly a third as singletons. Sequencing used PBMCs. The receptor's source is a human donor in good health (CMV status not recorded). Some clones in this sample may be carry-over from other donors' samples. This sequence joins TRBV7-9 and TRBJ1-1; TRBD1 agrees at 9 bases. The CDR3 bases are TGTGCCAGCAGCTTTGACAGGGGGTTGAACACTGAAGCTTTCTTT. Protein sequence: CASSFDRGLNTEAFF.